This T cell receptor (beta chain) is from a study of CXCR3-negative and CXCR3-positive naive CD8 T cells. Study outcomes and limitations: The authors found comparable surface CD5 between naive subsets and inferred TCR strength from TRB CDR3 properties. Much lower diversity was found in memory CD8+ cells, while both naive subsets had comparably high diversity.

TRB cDNA libraries were made by UMI-labeled 5' RACE. Reanalyzing the 5' RACE reads, TCRdb keeps one entry per CDR3 protein, without DNA. This sample contains 45,000 to 60,000 distinct CDR3 sequences. Sorting was done in triplicate for each CD8+ T cell subset (about 280,000 cells each). Worth noting for this clonotype: What it binds is unknown.

Germline V gene data show CDR1 as LNHDA and CDR2 as SQIVND (reference sequence). This CDR3 region has 14 residues. Sequenced: memory CD8+ T cells from blood. This chain joins TRBV19 and TRBJ2-7; the TRBD2 assignment by TCRdb is unverifiable without DNA. This sequence originates from a human donor in good health. Some clones in this sample may be carry-over from other donors' samples. The CDR3: CASSISSGHYEQYF.